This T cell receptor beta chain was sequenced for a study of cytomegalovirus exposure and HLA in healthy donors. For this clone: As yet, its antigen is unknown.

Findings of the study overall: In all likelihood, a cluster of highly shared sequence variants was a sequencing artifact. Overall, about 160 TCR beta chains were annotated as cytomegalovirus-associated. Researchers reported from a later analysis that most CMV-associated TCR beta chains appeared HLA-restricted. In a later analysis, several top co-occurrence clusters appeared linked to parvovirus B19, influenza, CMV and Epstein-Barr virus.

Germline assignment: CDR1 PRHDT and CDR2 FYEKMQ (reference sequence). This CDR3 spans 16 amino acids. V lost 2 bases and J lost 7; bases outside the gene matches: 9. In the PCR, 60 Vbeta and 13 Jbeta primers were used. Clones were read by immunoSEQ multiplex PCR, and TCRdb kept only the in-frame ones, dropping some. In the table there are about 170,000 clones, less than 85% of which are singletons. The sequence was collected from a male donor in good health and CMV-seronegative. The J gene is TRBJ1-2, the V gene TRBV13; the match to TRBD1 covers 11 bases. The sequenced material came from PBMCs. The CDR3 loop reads CASSLLGGQGALGYTF. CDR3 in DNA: TGTGCCAGCAGCTTATTAGGCGGACAGGGGGCGCTTGGCTACACCTTC.